This TCR beta chain stems from a study of CD8 T cells in ankylosing spondylitis. Study findings and constraints: Reactive arthritis synovial fluid and blood previously showed some of these motif variants.

Germline CDR1 reads DFQATT; CDR2 reads SNEGSKA (reference sequence). The V segment lost 6 bases and the J segment 9 bases; nucleotides outside the gene matches: 16. This CDR3 is built from 16 residues. A quantitative 5'-RACE method, one with molecular barcodes, was used to make TCR beta libraries. Each CDR3 protein gets one entry after TCRdb re-called the 5' RACE reads with MiXCR. This table holds about 320,000 distinct CDR3 sequences, around 10% found once. The table lists this clonotype with a few counts. Antigen: not known. The sequence came from a female donor with ankylosing spondylitis or in good health (not recorded which). The chain links TRBV20-1 to TRBJ2-1; TRBD2 matches 11 bases. Sequenced: blood, either unsorted or a sorted T cell fraction (not recorded which). The DNA for the CDR3 is TGCAGTGCCATCTCCGCGACTAGCGGGGCGAGCGGTGAGCAGTTCTTC. It yields the protein CSAISATSGASGEQFF.